These 24 T cell receptor beta chains share one sample of origin, sequenced in a study of T-cell memory formation after mild COVID-19. TCRdb redid the calling of the 5' RACE reads with MiXCR, one entry per CDR3 protein. The table lists some 150,000 distinct CDR3 sequences, about a fifth of them singletons. The sequencing sample was made of PBMCs or a T cell subset sorted from them (not recorded which). These receptors were taken from an adult woman who had mild COVID-19 (a few samples of this study predate the infection). Cell type and time point are not known.

This clonotype occurred once. This rearrangement joins TRBV20-1 to TRBJ2-1; 12 bases align to TRBD2. Trimming cost V 5 bases and J 3 bases; bases outside gene matches: 2. The germline V gene has CDR1 DFQATT and CDR2 SNEGSKA (reference sequence). This CDR3 comprises 14 residues. CDR3 amino acids: CSARTSGDYNEQFF. CDR3 in DNA: TGCAGTGCTCGGACTAGCGGGGACTACAATGAGCAGTTCTTC.

This chain links TRBV4-3 with TRBJ2-7, with TRBD2 matching over 8 bases. There are 15 residues in the CDR3. Germline trimming cut 4 bases from V and 2 bases from J; bases unmatched to any gene: 7. Per the germline V gene, CDR1 is LGHNA and CDR2 is YSLEER. The CDR3 coding sequence is TGCGCCAGCAGCCCCGGGAGGGAGCATACCTACGAGCAGTACTTC. Translation gives CASSPGREHTYEQYF.

This clonotype was counted only a few times. The chain joins TRBV11-2 to TRBJ2-3; maybe TRBD2 (6 bases). CDR3 length: 18 residues. V was pared by 4 bases and J by 10 bases, with 30 bases between. The germline gives CDR1 SGHAT, CDR2 FQNNGV. CDR3 nucleotide sequence: TGTGCCAGCAGCTCCCCATTGTTGGAGGGGTACGGAACTCGGGCGCAGTATTTT. This codes for CASSSPLLEGYGTRAQYF.

This clonotype was counted only a few times. The chain links TRBV20-1 to TRBJ2-1, with D unclear. Per germline, CDR1 DFQATT and CDR2 SNEGSKA (reference sequence). This CDR3 has 11 residues. The ends were cut back, 5 bases at V and 3 bases at J, with 5 bases in the middle. The CDR3 reads CSAEFYNEQFF. CDR3 bases: TGCAGTGCTGAATTCTACAATGAGCAGTTCTTC.

The rearrangement uses TRBV24-1 and TRBJ2-7, with TRBD2 identical over 9 bases. Losses at the gene ends were 1 base for V and 3 bases for J; bases not matched to a gene: 6. The germline V gene has CDR1 KGHDR and CDR2 SFDVKD. CDR3 size: 16 residues. CDR3 amino acids: CATSDFRSGSYYEQYF. The CDR3 nucleotides are TGTGCCACCAGTGATTTTCGTAGCGGGAGTTACTACGAGCAGTACTTC.

V usage is TRBV7-9 and J usage is TRBJ2-3, with 9 bases aligning to TRBD2. V was clipped by 1 base and J by 0 bases; unmatched bases: 2. Germline V gives CDR1 SEHNR, CDR2 FQNEAQ (reference sequence). CDR3 length: 16 amino acids. CDR3 sequence (DNA): TGTGCCAGCAGCTTAGGCAGCGGGGGGAGCACAGATACGCAGTATTTT. Encoded protein: CASSLGSGGSTDTQYF. The whole variable domain, filled in from reference TRBV7-9 and TRBJ2-3, reads DTGVSQNPRHKITKRGQNVTFRCDPISEHNRLYWYRQTLGQGPEFLTYFQNEAQLEKSRLLSDRFSAERPKGSFSTLEIQRTEQGDSAMYLCASSLGSGGSTDTQYFGPGTRLTVL.

This clonotype was detected only a few times. This CDR3 reads CASSVGGGAYNEQFF. In DNA, the CDR3 is TGTGCCAGCAGCGTAGGTGGCGGGGCCTACAATGAGCAGTTCTTC. The chain joins TRBV9 to TRBJ2-1, with D maybe TRBD2 (6 bases). Per germline, CDR1 SGDLS and CDR2 YYNGEE. Trimming left V 0 bases short and J 2 bases short, with 9 bases between. This CDR3 has 15 amino acids.

The V and J genes are TRBV24-1 and TRBJ2-3; TRBD2 matches at 8 bases. The germline CDR1 and CDR2 sequences are KGHDR and SFDVKD. The trim removed 7 bases at V and 14 bases at J, leaving 10 bases unmatched. This CDR3 region has 12 residues. The CDR3 bases are TGTGCCACCAGAACTTCAGCGGGAGTGGGGTATTTT. Translating gives CATRTSAGVGYF.

This clonotype was seen a handful of times. The rearrangement uses TRBV4-1 and TRBJ1-4; D not resolved. Per the germline V gene, CDR1 is MGHRA and CDR2 is YSYEKL. Between the trimmed V and J ends, which lost 2 bases and 0 bases, there was a span of 7 bases. The CDR3 extends over 15 amino acids. In nucleotides, the CDR3 is TGCGCCAGCAGCCAAATGCGGTCAACTAATGAAAAACTGTTTTTT. The encoded protein is CASSQMRSTNEKLFF.

Only a few counts were recorded for this clonotype. The chain is built from TRBV20-1 and TRBJ2-5; 8 bases map to TRBD2. Germline CDR1 reads DFQATT; CDR2 reads SNEGSKA (reference sequence). The CDR3 has 13 amino acids. The V and J ends lost 2 bases and 9 bases, in that order; junction bases with no gene match: 8. CDR3: CSARFVSGGPQYF. The CDR3 DNA reads TGCAGTGCTAGATTCGTTTCGGGGGGGCCCCAGTACTTC.

This clonotype turned up a few times. CDR3 bases: TGTGCCAGCAGCCAACATATCACGTCAGGTTCACCCCTCCACTTT. This sequence encodes CASSQHITSGSPLHF. The chain combines TRBV3-1 with TRBJ1-6, with D hard to call. From germline, CDR1 is LGHDT and CDR2 YNNKEL (reference sequence). V dropped 2 bases and J dropped 9 bases, with 14 bases sitting between them. The CDR3 extends over 15 amino acids.

This chain joins TRBV20-1 and TRBJ1-1; D is perhaps TRBD1 (5 bases). Trimming removed 5 bases at V and 7 bases at J, with 14 bases between. Germline V gene sequence: CDR1 DFQATT, CDR2 SNEGSKA (reference sequence). The CDR3 covers 12 residues. Here the CDR3 reads CSASDGGGEAFF. The CDR3, as DNA: TGCAGTGCTTCCGACGGCGGGGGTGAAGCTTTCTTT.

The rearrangement uses TRBV10-1 and TRBJ2-3, with D uncertain. CDR1 is WNHNN, CDR2 SYGVQD, per germline (reference sequence). V was pared by 9 bases and J by 3 bases, with 1 base between. This CDR3 is 9 amino acids long. The DNA for the CDR3 is TGCGCCAGAACAGATACGCAGTATTTT. This codes for CARTDTQYF.

This clonotype was seen a few times. The chain is built from TRBV20-1 and TRBJ2-3, with TRBD2 identical over 10 bases. V shed 5 bases and J 2 bases; nucleotides not matched to a gene: 7. CDR3 length: 15 residues. Germline assignment: CDR1 DFQATT and CDR2 SNEGSKA (reference sequence). The CDR3 reads CSAPPSGSFTDTQYF. Written as DNA, the CDR3 is TGCAGTGCTCCTCCTAGCGGGAGTTTCACAGATACGCAGTATTTT.

The chain is built from TRBV7-2 and TRBJ1-1; the D is unclear. The CDR3 length is 12 residues. V was cut by 1 base and J by 6 bases, with 6 bases left in between. CDR1 is SGHTA, CDR2 FQGNSA, per germline. CDR3 sequence (DNA): TGTGCCAGCAGCTTAGTGGTCGCTGAAGCTTTCTTT. Its protein is CASSLVVAEAFF.

The chain couples TRBV9 to TRBJ2-2; 8 positions match TRBD2. This CDR3 comprises 14 residues. J gave up 4 bases and V 3 bases, and 2 bases lay outside the gene matches. The germline gives CDR1 SGDLS, CDR2 YYNGEE. The CDR3 here is CASSASGGTGELFF. The CDR3 nucleotides are TGTGCCAGCAGCGCGAGCGGGGGCACCGGGGAGCTGTTTTTT.

The chain is built from TRBV29-1 and TRBJ2-5; 8 positions agree with TRBD2. The V and J ends lost 1 base and 6 bases, in that order; junction bases with no gene match: 1. The CDR3 covers 12 residues. Germline V lookup: CDR1 SQVTM, CDR2 ANQGSEA. CDR3 DNA sequence: TGCAGCGTTGAAGGCGGGAGGAAGACCCAGTACTTC. Its protein is CSVEGGRKTQYF.

The V and J genes are TRBV5-4 and TRBJ2-3, with unresolved D. The CDR3 runs 15 residues. Germline V CDR1 and CDR2: SGHNT, YYREEE (reference sequence). V gave up 0 bases and J gave up 1 base, with 9 bases separating them. The CDR3 reads CASSLVSPGTDTQYF. CDR3 nucleotides: TGTGCCAGCAGCTTGGTATCACCAGGCACAGATACGCAGTATTTT.

The table lists this clonotype with a few counts. In DNA form, the CDR3 reads TGTGCCAGCAGTTTACGGCTAGCGGGGTTCTACAATGAGCAGTTCTTC. Translating gives CASSLRLAGFYNEQFF. The rearrangement joins TRBV12-3 or TRBV12-4 to TRBJ2-1, with 9 bases that match TRBD2. V shed 2 bases, J shed 3 bases, and the junction held 5 bases outside the gene matches. CDR3 size: 16 residues.

This chain connects TRBV9 to TRBJ2-3; TRBD2 agrees at 10 bases. Germline V gives CDR1 SGDLS, CDR2 YYNGEE. Trimming cost V 1 base and J 5 bases; bases outside gene matches: 4. The CDR3 has 15 amino acids. The CDR3 is CASSVSAGGRDTQYF. The CDR3 nucleotides are TGTGCCAGCAGCGTATCAGCGGGAGGGCGAGATACGCAGTATTTT.

In its sample, this clonotype was seen a few times. The chain recombines TRBV7-9 with TRBJ2-2; 8 nucleotides agree with TRBD1. V shed 4 bases, J shed 4 bases, and the junction held 8 bases outside the gene matches. The CDR3 is 16 amino acids. Germline-derived CDR1 and CDR2 are SEHNR and FQNEAQ (reference sequence). The CDR3 spells CASSSAGQVSTGELFF. The DNA of the CDR3 is TGTGCCAGCAGCTCGGCGGGACAGGTGTCCACCGGGGAGCTGTTTTTT.

This clonotype was detected a few times. The chain recombines TRBV2 with TRBJ2-5; 10 bases fit TRBD1. Trimming took 4 bases from V and 2 from J; bases not matched to a gene: 4. The CDR3 is 15 residues long. CDR1 and CDR2 (germline): SNHLY, FYNNEI. The CDR3 DNA is TGTGCCAGCAGTGCTGACAGGGGGCTGCAAGAGACCCAGTACTTC. Protein: CASSADRGLQETQYF.

The chain joins TRBV24-1 to TRBJ2-5; 14 positions agree with TRBD2. This CDR3 is 16 amino acids long. V was clipped by 3 bases and J by 4 bases; unmatched bases: 3. Looked up from germline, CDR1 is KGHDR and CDR2 is SFDVKD. The CDR3 bases are TGTGCCACCAGTGATCCGGGACTAGCGGGAGTAGAGACCCAGTACTTC. Translating gives CATSDPGLAGVETQYF.

The chain uses TRBV5-1 and TRBJ2-4; D is perhaps TRBD2 (5 bases). Trimming took off 5 bases at V and 8 bases at J, with 8 bases between the two ends. Germline values: CDR1 SGHRS, CDR2 YFSETQ. The CDR3 sequence is 11 residues long. The CDR3 sequence: CASSEGDIQYF. The CDR3 DNA reads TGCGCCAGCAGTGAGGGAGACATTCAGTACTTC.